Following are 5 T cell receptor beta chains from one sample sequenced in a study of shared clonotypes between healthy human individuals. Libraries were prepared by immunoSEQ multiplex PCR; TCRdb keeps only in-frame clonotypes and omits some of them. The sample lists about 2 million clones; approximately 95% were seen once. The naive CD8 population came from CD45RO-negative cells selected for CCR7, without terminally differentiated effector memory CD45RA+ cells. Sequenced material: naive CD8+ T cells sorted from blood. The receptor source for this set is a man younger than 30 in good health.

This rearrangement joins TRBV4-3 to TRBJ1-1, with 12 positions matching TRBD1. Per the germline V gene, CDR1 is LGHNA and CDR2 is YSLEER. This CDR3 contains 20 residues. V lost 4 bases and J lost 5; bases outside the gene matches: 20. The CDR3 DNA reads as TGCGCCAGCAGCCCCCAATTCTACGCCGGGACAGGGGGCTTTGGTACTGAAGCTTTCTTT. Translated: CASSPQFYAGTGGFGTEAFF.

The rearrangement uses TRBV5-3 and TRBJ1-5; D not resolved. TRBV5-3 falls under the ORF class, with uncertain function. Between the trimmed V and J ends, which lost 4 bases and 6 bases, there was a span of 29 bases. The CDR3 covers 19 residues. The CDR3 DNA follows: TGTGCCAGAAGCCCACCAACAGAAGTGAGGACGCCCTATGGTCAGCCCCAGCATTTT. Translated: CARSPPTEVRTPYGQPQHF.

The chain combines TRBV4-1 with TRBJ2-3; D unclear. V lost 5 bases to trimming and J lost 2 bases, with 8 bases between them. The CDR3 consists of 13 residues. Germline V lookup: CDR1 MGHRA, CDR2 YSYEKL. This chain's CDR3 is CASSSPNTDTQYF. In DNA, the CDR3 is TGCGCCAGCAGCTCCCCAAACACAGATACGCAGTATTTT.

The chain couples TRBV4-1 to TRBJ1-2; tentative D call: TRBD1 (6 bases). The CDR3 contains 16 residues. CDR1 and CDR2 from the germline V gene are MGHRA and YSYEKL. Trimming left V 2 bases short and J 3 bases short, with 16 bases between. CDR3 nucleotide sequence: TGCGCCAGCAGCCAACTTACCAGGGGCGGTTACTATGGCTACACCTTC. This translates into CASSQLTRGGYYGYTF.

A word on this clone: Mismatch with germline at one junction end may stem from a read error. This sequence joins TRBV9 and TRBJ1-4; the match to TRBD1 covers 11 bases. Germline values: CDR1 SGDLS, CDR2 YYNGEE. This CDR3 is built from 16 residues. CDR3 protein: CASSVVPGTGGENLFF. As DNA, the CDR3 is TGTGCCAGCAGCGTAGTTCCAGGGACAGGGGGGGAAAACCTGTTTTTT.